The next 8 T cell receptor beta chains were all read from a single sample in a study of regulatory T cells in long-lasting Graves disease. Time point: persistent/refractory GD, antithyroid drugs over 5 years with positive TRAb. The TCR library was made from RNA that had been extracted from PBMCs in TRIzol. In building TCR beta libraries, iRepertoire HTBI primers were used together with Arm-PCR of CDR3 regions. In TCRdb, the multiplex PCR reads were re-called with MiXCR into one record per CDR3 protein. This sample has 350,000 to 450,000 distinct CDR3 sequences; around 20% occur once, and the top ten carry approximately 15%. The sample consisted of peripheral blood mononuclear cells (PBMCs), taken when the disease was refractory, from a patient treated with antithyroid drugs. These receptors all come from a female donor with Graves disease.

V usage is TRBV29-1 and J usage is TRBJ2-7; D gene ambiguous. This CDR3 region has 12 residues. CDR1 and CDR2 (germline): SQVTM, ANQGSEA. The V gene lost 4 bases and the J gene lost 5 bases, with 12 bases spanning the gap. The CDR3 loop reads CSVADGLHEQYF. CDR3 nucleotides: TGCAGCGTTGCCGATGGCCTCCACGAGCAGTACTTC.

This chain joins TRBV5-1 and TRBJ2-3; D might be TRBD1 or TRBD2, each matching 5 bases. There are 16 residues in the CDR3. V was cut by 0 bases and J by 0 bases, with 11 bases left in between. Germline V CDR1 and CDR2: SGHRS, YFSETQ. The CDR3 DNA follows: TGCGCCAGCAGCTTGGACGGGGCATCCAGCACAGATACGCAGTATTTT. This translates into CASSLDGASSTDTQYF.

This chain uses TRBV7-9 with TRBJ1-1; unclear D gene. V was shortened by 1 base and J by 7 bases, with 10 bases between the two germline ends. The CDR3 runs 13 residues. Per the germline V gene, CDR1 is SEHNR and CDR2 is FQNEAQ (reference sequence). CDR3 loop: CASSLVGIYEAFF. In DNA, the CDR3 is TGTGCCAGCAGCTTAGTAGGGATATATGAAGCTTTCTTT.

This clonotype was counted at least ten times. The rearrangement links TRBV5-1 to TRBJ2-7, with D possibly being TRBD1 (6 bases). Germline V gives CDR1 SGHRS, CDR2 YFSETQ. The CDR3 spans 12 residues. Trimming removed 7 bases at V and 5 bases at J, with 13 bases between. This CDR3 is CASSDSFHEQYF. CDR3 bases: TGCGCCAGCTCGGACAGTTTCCACGAGCAGTACTTC. Complete variable domain (other parts from reference TRBV5-1 and TRBJ2-7): KAGVTQTPRYLIKTRGQQVTLSCSPISGHRSVSWYQQTPGQGLQFLFEYFSETQRNKGNFPGRFSGRQFSNSRSEMNVSTLELGDSALYLCASSDSFHEQYFGPGTRLTVT.

This clonotype was seen at least ten times. This rearrangement joins TRBV12-3 or TRBV12-4 to TRBJ2-7, with 8 nucleotides matching TRBD2. The CDR3 runs to 13 residues. After removal of 9 bases from V and 7 bases from J, the junction contained 11 bases not matched to a gene. CDR3: CASRTSGSEEQYF. The DNA of the CDR3 is TGTGCCAGTAGAACTAGCGGCTCCGAGGAGCAGTACTTC.

The CDR3 loop reads CASSQSQGYEQYF. Here the CDR3 DNA reads TGCGCCAGCAGCCAATCCCAGGGCTACGAGCAGTACTTC. The chain recombines TRBV4-1 with TRBJ2-7; a possible D gene is TRBD1 (5 bases). With 2 bases removed from V and 3 bases from J, the gap between germline ends came to 8 bases. CDR1 and CDR2 (germline): MGHRA, YSYEKL. This CDR3 comprises 13 residues.

This rearrangement joins TRBV7-2 to TRBJ2-2; 11 bases fit TRBD2. This CDR3 is 16 amino acids long. Germline V gene sequence: CDR1 SGHTA, CDR2 FQGNSA. Trimming cost V 2 bases and J 7 bases; bases outside gene matches: 6. For the CDR3, the DNA is TGTGCCAGCAGCTTAACTAGCGGGAGCGTCGTCGGGGAGCTGTTTTTT. Its protein product is CASSLTSGSVVGELFF.

The table lists this clonotype with many counts. The rearrangement links TRBV6-1 to TRBJ1-2; 9 positions agree with TRBD1. Germline-derived CDR1 and CDR2 are MNHNS and SASEGT. This CDR3 comprises 18 residues. Unmatched junction bases numbered 17, after V lost 6 bases and J lost 3 bases. In nucleotides, the CDR3 is TGTGCCAGCAGCCCCGGGAAGGCCGGGACAGGGAGTGACTATGGCTACACCTTC. As protein: CASSPGKAGTGSDYGYTF.